Here is one T cell receptor (beta chain) with its context. Its antigen is still unknown. Per-base qualities were not stored, and no clone one base away is much larger. TCRbeta CDR3 regions were amplified from genomic DNA by means of the immunoSEQ Assay, a bias-controlled multiplex PCR. The published analysis was carried out like this. The number of nucleated cells in each sample was estimated from the amplification of reference gene primers within the assay. Sequence reads were collapsed and filtered to measure the absolute abundance of every unique TCRbeta CDR3 rearrangement. Productive Simpson clonality was computed per sample as the square root of Simpson's diversity index over productive rearrangements. TCRdb holds this immuneACCESS table with in-frame rearrangements only. Some clones are missing; in checked studies, unresolved V genes explain under half, and the rest has no known cause. V and J calls and clone size are as listed in that table; D and trimming were resolved from the DNA. This sample gives 45,000 to 65,000 clones in total; 90% to 95% of them show up just once. 3.1% of the sample lies in the top ten.

Collaborating institutions collected whole blood in K2EDTA tubes following their own protocols. For TCRbeta analysis, collaborator samples were shipped as frozen whole blood, as isolated PBMCs, or as DNA extracted from either sample type. The data stem from a study of blood T cell repertoires in COVID-19 (dated by TCRdb to the early 2020s). Study-level background: The collaborator samples originated in the United States, Italy and Spain and spanned the acute and convalescent phases of COVID-19. The prospective study material was composed of cDNA or gDNA derived from T cells, B-cell-depleted T cells, or PBMCs. Subjects who had been exposed to COVID-19, were actively infected with it, or had recovered from it provided the deeply sampled blood TCRbeta repertoires that made up the dataset. The repertoires were made available in a free public database intended to serve as a resource for research on the immune response to SARS-CoV-2. Samples were obtained from the ongoing ImmuneRACE study (first 160 participants) and from over 1,000 subjects provided by 6 global collaborators. Nearly every sample came with metadata listing a de-identified subject ID, COVID-19 status, age in years and sex. Where HLA class I and class II types were available, the types were taken from metadata supplied by the sample provider, not from assay-based typing. What the study reported, not specific to this receptor: Clinical and demographic metadata were provided uncurated, with the amount varying by source and participant.

Trimming removed 3 bases from V and 5 bases from J, leaving 15 bases between the germline ends. From the cysteine up to the phenylalanine, the CDR3 has a length of 15 residues. Only the CDR3 region is kept as DNA, spanning 45 bases read in frame from base 1. According to the germline V gene, CDR1 reads SGHDT and CDR2 reads YYEEEE. This receptor chain uses TRBV5-6 and TRBJ2-1; TRBD1 is a weak D gene call, 5 bases matching. The TCR sequence derives from a human donor in a cohort sampled during active COVID-19. Input material: peripheral blood. The CDR3: CASSSRILGDNEQFF. The DNA reads TGTGCCAGCAGCTCGCGCATATTAGGGGACAATGAGCAGTTCTTC.